A single sample gave rise to the 22 T cell receptor beta chains below, sequenced in a study of cytomegalovirus exposure and HLA in healthy donors (dated by TCRdb to 2016 to 2017). Libraries were made using the immunoSEQ multiplex PCR assay. The multiplex PCR relied on a mix of 60 forward primers for TCR Vbeta segments and 13 reverse primers for TCR Jbeta segments. Held by TCRdb, this immuneACCESS table contains in-frame sequences only and omits some clones. Under half of the omission traces to an unresolved V gene where checked; the cause of the rest is unknown. The sample profile shows about 140,000 clones; roughly 80% of them were found once. Of the sample, about 10% falls within the top ten clones. The sequencing input was PBMCs. The receptors shown here come from a woman in her forties or fifties in good health and CMV-seropositive.

The CDR3 coding sequence is TGTGCCAGCAGCGGAGACTCTGGAAACACCATATATTTT. It encodes CASSGDSGNTIYF. This rearrangement joins TRBV7-8 to TRBJ1-3, with D unresolved. The CDR3 totals 13 residues. Germline V gene lookup returns CDR1 SGHVS and CDR2 FQNEAQ. V lost 5 bases, J lost 0 bases, and 5 bases lay in between.

V usage is TRBV7-2 and J usage is TRBJ1-5; 10 nucleotides match TRBD1. V shed 5 bases, J shed 7 bases, and the junction held 11 bases outside the gene matches. The CDR3 consists of 16 residues. In germline, CDR1 is SGHTA, CDR2 FQGNSA. The DNA of the CDR3 is TGTGCCAGCAGCCCAGAGGTAGGACAGGGGGAACAGCCCCAGCATTTT. Protein sequence: CASSPEVGQGEQPQHF. The full variable domain, with the rest looked up from reference TRBV7-2 and TRBJ1-5, is GAGVSQSPSNKVTEKGKDVELRCDPISGHTALYWYRQSLGQGLEFLIYFQGNSAPDKSGLPSDRFSAERTGGSVSTLTIQRTQQEDSAVYLCASSPEVGQGEQPQHFGDGTRLSIL.

The chain combines TRBV5-1 with TRBJ1-4; 7 nucleotides align to TRBD1. This CDR3 contains 13 residues. V shed 2 bases, J shed 6 bases, and the junction held 1 base outside the gene matches. Germline V gene lookup returns CDR1 SGHRS and CDR2 YFSETQ. In DNA form, the CDR3 reads TGCGCCAGCAGCTTCACAGGGGATGAAAAACTGTTTTTT. Translation: CASSFTGDEKLFF.

The chain employs TRBV5-1 and TRBJ1-2; unclear D gene. V shed 0 bases and J shed 2 bases, with 11 bases lying between them. The CDR3 is 15 amino acids. CDR1 is SGHRS and CDR2 is YFSETQ in the germline V gene. The CDR3 sequence is CASSLAAGLNYGYTF. The CDR3 coding sequence is TGCGCCAGCAGCTTGGCCGCAGGCCTGAACTATGGCTACACCTTC.

This chain connects TRBV4-2 to TRBJ2-5; 13 positions match TRBD2. This CDR3 has 16 amino acids. V was pared by 4 bases and J by 5 bases, with 7 bases of the junction left unmatched. Germline-derived CDR1 and CDR2 are LGHNA and YNFKEQ. CDR3 in amino acids: CASSRTSGGPGETQYF. Here the CDR3 DNA reads TGTGCCAGCAGCCGGACTAGCGGGGGTCCGGGGGAGACCCAGTACTTC.

This chain joins TRBV6-1 and TRBJ1-2; D may be TRBD1 (5 bases). CDR1 and CDR2 (germline): MNHNS, SASEGT. The CDR3 is 15 amino acids. V was trimmed by 2 bases and J by 5 bases, leaving 15 bases between them. The CDR3 protein is CASSEQGETPYGYTF. The DNA for the CDR3 is TGTGCCAGCAGTGAACAGGGTGAAACCCCATATGGCTACACCTTC.

The V and J genes are TRBV4-3 and TRBJ2-2; TRBD1 aligns across 7 bases. The V and J ends lost 5 bases and 3 bases, in that order; junction bases with no gene match: 9. The CDR3 extends over 16 amino acids. Germline V gene data show CDR1 as LGHNA and CDR2 as YSLEER. This CDR3 reads CASSTQQGWDTGELFF. CDR3 bases: TGCGCCAGCAGCACCCAACAGGGGTGGGACACCGGGGAGCTGTTTTTT.

This rearrangement joins TRBV5-1 to TRBJ2-1; possibly TRBD1 for D (5 bases). CDR1 SGHRS and CDR2 YFSETQ come from the germline V gene. Between the trimmed V and J ends, which lost 2 bases and 7 bases, there was a span of 13 bases. The CDR3 has 14 amino acids. In nucleotides, the CDR3 is TGCGCCAGCAGCTTTCAGGGCATTCCTAATGAGCAGTTCTTC. This sequence encodes CASSFQGIPNEQFF.

The chain recombines TRBV18 with TRBJ2-7; 14 nucleotides agree with TRBD2. The CDR3 is 15 residues long. Looked up from germline, CDR1 is KGHSH and CDR2 is LQKENI. With V trimmed by 6 bases and J by 5 bases, 6 bases remained unmatched. The CDR3 bases are TGTGCCAGCTCGCCCACGGGACTAGCGGGGGACGAGCAGTACTTC. This encodes CASSPTGLAGDEQYF.

Here the CDR3 DNA reads TGTGCCAGCTCACCCGGACAGGTCTACGAGCAGTACTTC. It is translated as CASSPGQVYEQYF. V usage is TRBV18 and J usage is TRBJ2-7, with 7 bases aligning to TRBD1. The CDR3 has 13 residues. The V and J ends lost 3 bases and 3 bases, in that order; junction bases with no gene match: 2. Germline V lookup: CDR1 KGHSH, CDR2 LQKENI.

This clone was seen only a few times. The rearrangement links TRBV5-4 to TRBJ2-5, with TRBD2 identical over 15 bases. The CDR3 contains 14 residues. Germline V gene sequence: CDR1 SGHNT, CDR2 YYREEE (reference sequence). J gave up 6 bases and V 7 bases, and 4 bases lay outside the gene matches. The CDR3 DNA follows: TGTGCCAGCTCGGGACTAGCGGGGGGACAGACCCAGTACTTC. Protein product: CASSGLAGGQTQYF.

There are a few counts of this clone. V and J are TRBV2 and TRBJ2-5; D remains ambiguous. V lost 6 bases to trimming and J lost 5 bases, with 16 bases between them. The CDR3 extends over 14 amino acids. The germline CDR1 and CDR2 sequences are SNHLY and FYNNEI. The CDR3 loop reads CASRLRSPGETQYF. CDR3 coding DNA: TGTGCCAGCAGACTAAGATCCCCCGGGGAGACCCAGTACTTC.

This sequence joins TRBV9 and TRBJ2-1; 7 nucleotides align to TRBD2. The CDR3 runs 16 residues. V shed 6 bases, J shed 3 bases, and the junction held 12 bases outside the gene matches. Germline V gives CDR1 SGDLS, CDR2 YYNGEE. CDR3: CASTPWGGPLYNEQFF. Here the CDR3 DNA reads TGTGCCAGCACCCCCTGGGGGGGTCCCCTCTACAATGAGCAGTTCTTC.

The chain carries TRBV6-5 and TRBJ1-2; D unresolved. Germline V CDR1 and CDR2: MNHEY, SVGAGI. The germline V and J ends were trimmed by 4 bases and 1 base, with 7 bases remaining between them. This CDR3 is 13 amino acids long. In DNA, the CDR3 is TGTGCCAGCAGTTTAGCCAGTAACTATGGCTACACCTTC. Protein: CASSLASNYGYTF.

This chain connects TRBV29-1 to TRBJ2-7; D might be TRBD2 (7 bases). Germline lookup yields CDR1 SQVTM and CDR2 ANQGSEA. V lost 7 bases to trimming and J lost 6 bases, with 16 bases between them. CDR3 size: 12 residues. CDR3 loop: CSAGGASTEQYF. The CDR3 DNA sequence: TGCAGCGCGGGGGGCGCATCCACCGAGCAGTACTTC.

The rearrangement joins TRBV11-3 to TRBJ2-3; tentative D call: TRBD2 (5 bases). V lost 5 bases, J lost 4 bases, and 13 bases lay in between. Looked up from germline, CDR1 is SGHNT and CDR2 is YENEEA. This CDR3 has 14 amino acids. Here the CDR3 DNA reads TGTGCCAGCAGCCTCGGTCCCGGGGCAGATACGCAGTATTTT. Residues: CASSLGPGADTQYF.

This clone was seen a handful of times. The chain joins TRBV19 to TRBJ2-3; weak D call: TRBD2 (6 bases). Germline V gene data show CDR1 as LNHDA and CDR2 as SQIVND (reference sequence). The CDR3 has 14 amino acids. The V end was cut by 3 bases, the J end by 2 bases, with 9 bases between. The chain's CDR3 is CASSIRLVTDTQYF. In nucleotides, the CDR3 is TGTGCCAGTAGTATTAGACTAGTCACAGATACGCAGTATTTT. Together with reference TRBV19 and TRBJ2-3, the CDR3 gives the full variable domain: DGGITQSPKYLFRKEGQNVTLSCEQNLNHDAMYWYRQDPGQGLRLIYYSQIVNDFQKGDIAEGYSVSREKKESFPLTVTSAQKNPTAFYLCASSIRLVTDTQYFGPGTRLTVL.

The chain recombines TRBV4-3 with TRBJ2-7, with 7 bases aligning to TRBD2. Trimming took 5 bases from V and 13 from J; bases not matched to a gene: 11. Germline V gene lookup returns CDR1 LGHNA and CDR2 YSLEER. This CDR3 spans 12 amino acids. The CDR3 here is CASSSRGGGSYF. DNA for the CDR3: TGCGCCAGCAGCTCGCGTGGGGGGGGTAGTTACTTC.

The chain couples TRBV30 to TRBJ1-5, with 8 bases aligning to TRBD1. V was pared by 8 bases and J by 4 bases, with 4 bases of the junction left unmatched. Germline-derived CDR1 and CDR2 are GTSNPN and SVGIG (reference sequence). The CDR3 runs to 12 residues. The CDR3 reads CALGQGNQPQHF. CDR3 bases: TGTGCCCTCGGACAGGGAAATCAGCCCCAGCATTTT.

The genes are TRBV28 and TRBJ2-7; 8 bases agree with TRBD1. Per germline, CDR1 MDHEN and CDR2 SYDVKM. The trim removed 5 bases at V and 7 bases at J, leaving 13 bases unmatched. The CDR3 spans 15 residues. CDR3 nucleotide sequence: TGTGCCAGCAGTAGAACCGACGGGACAGGTCTGGAGCAGTACTTC. Encoded protein: CASSRTDGTGLEQYF.

This clone was detected only once. The J gene is TRBJ1-2, the V gene TRBV6-1; no reliable D call. V dropped 0 bases and J dropped 3 bases, with 11 bases sitting between them. Germline V CDR1 and CDR2: MNHNS, SASEGT. The CDR3 covers 15 residues. The CDR3 region has the DNA TGTGCCAGCAGTGAAGCGTCGGCGGATTACTATGGCTACACCTTC. Its protein product is CASSEASADYYGYTF.

The chain joins TRBV5-5 to TRBJ2-7; D possibly corresponds to TRBD2 (6 bases). Trimming left V 4 bases short and J 2 bases short, with 16 bases between. The germline CDR1 and CDR2 sequences are SGHKS and YYEKEE (reference sequence). The CDR3 totals 15 residues. The CDR3 sequence is CASSAAGSGAYEQYF. DNA for the CDR3: TGTGCCAGCAGCGCGGCGGGTTCGGGGGCCTACGAGCAGTACTTC.